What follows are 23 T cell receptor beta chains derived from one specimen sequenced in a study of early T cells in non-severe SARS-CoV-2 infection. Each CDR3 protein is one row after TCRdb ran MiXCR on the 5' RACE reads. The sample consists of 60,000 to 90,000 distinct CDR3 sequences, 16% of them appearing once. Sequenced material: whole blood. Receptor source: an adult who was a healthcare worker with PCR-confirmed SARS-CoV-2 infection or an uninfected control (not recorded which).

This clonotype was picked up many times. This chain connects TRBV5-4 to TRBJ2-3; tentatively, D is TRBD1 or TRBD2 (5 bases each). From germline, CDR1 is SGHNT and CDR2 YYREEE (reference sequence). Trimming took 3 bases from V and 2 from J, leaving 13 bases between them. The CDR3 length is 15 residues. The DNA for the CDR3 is TGTGCCAGCAGCTACCCGGGACCAAACACAGATACGCAGTATTTT. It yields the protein CASSYPGPNTDTQYF.

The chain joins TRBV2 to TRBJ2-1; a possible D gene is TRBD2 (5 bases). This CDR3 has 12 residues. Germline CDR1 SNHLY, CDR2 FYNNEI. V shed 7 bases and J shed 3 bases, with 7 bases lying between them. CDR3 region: CASTGDYNEQFF. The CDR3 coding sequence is TGTGCCAGCACCGGGGACTACAATGAGCAGTTCTTC.

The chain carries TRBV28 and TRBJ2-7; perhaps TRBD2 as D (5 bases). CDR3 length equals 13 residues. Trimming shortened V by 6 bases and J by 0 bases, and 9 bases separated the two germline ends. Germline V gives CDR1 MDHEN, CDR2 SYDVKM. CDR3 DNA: TGTGCCAGCAGCCCGGGGAGCTCCTACGAGCAGTACTTC. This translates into CASSPGSSYEQYF.

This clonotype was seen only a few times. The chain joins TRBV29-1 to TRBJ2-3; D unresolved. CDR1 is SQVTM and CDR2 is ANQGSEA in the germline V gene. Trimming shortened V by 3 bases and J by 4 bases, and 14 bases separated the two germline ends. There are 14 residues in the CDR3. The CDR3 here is CSVDRTGYSDTQYF. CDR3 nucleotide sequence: TGCAGCGTTGACCGGACGGGTTATTCAGATACGCAGTATTTT.

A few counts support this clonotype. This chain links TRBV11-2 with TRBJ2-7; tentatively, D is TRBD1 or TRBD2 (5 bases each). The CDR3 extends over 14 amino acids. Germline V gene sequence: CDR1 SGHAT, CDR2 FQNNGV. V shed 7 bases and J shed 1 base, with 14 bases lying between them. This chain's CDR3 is CASNTRGSSYEQYF. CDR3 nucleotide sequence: TGTGCCAGCAACACGAGGGGCAGTTCCTACGAGCAGTACTTC.

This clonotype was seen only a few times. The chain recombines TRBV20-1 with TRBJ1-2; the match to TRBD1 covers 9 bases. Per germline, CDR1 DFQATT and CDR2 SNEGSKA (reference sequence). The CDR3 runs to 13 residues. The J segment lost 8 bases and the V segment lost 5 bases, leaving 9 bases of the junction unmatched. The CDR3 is CSAAAGTGYGYTF. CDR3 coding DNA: TGCAGTGCTGCCGCCGGGACAGGGTACGGCTACACCTTC.

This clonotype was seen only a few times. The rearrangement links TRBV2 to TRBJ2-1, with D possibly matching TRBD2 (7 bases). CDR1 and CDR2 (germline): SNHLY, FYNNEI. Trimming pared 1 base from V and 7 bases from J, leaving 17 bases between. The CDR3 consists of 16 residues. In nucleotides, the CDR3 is TGTGCCAGCAGTGAAGAGGCGGGGGCCGGTCGGAATGAGCAGTTCTTC. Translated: CASSEEAGAGRNEQFF.

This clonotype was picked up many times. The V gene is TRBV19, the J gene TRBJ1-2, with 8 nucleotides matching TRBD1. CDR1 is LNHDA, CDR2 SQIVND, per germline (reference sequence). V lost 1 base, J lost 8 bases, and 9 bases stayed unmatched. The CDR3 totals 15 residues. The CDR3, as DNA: TGTGCCAGTAGTATAGTCCGGACAGGGTCGAGCGGCTACACCTTC. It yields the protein CASSIVRTGSSGYTF.

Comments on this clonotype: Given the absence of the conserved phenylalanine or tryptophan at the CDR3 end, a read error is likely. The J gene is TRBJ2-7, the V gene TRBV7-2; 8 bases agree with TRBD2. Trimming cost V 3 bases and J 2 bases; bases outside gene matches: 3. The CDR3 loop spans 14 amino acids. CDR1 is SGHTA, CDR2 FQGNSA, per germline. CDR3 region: CASSLLAGPYEQYS. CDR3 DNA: TGTGCCAGCAGCTTGCTAGCGGGTCCCTACGAGCAGTACTCC.

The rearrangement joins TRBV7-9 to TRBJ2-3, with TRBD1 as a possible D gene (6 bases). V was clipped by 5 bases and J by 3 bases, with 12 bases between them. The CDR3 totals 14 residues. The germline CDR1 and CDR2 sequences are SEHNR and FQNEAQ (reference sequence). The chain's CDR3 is CASSHRVRTDTQYF. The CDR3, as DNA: TGTGCCAGCAGCCACAGGGTGCGTACAGATACGCAGTATTTT.

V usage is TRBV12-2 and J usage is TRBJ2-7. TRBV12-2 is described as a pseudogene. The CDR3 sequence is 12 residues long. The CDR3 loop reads CASRSAGRRQYF. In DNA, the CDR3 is TGTGCAAGTCGCTCGGCCGGCCGGCGGCAGTACTTC.

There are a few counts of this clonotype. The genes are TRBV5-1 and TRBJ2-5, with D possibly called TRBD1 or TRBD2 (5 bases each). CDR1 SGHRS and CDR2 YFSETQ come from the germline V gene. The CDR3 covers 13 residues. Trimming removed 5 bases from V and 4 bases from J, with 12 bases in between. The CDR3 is CASREPGTETQYF. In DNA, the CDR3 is TGCGCCAGCAGGGAGCCCGGGACAGAGACCCAGTACTTC.

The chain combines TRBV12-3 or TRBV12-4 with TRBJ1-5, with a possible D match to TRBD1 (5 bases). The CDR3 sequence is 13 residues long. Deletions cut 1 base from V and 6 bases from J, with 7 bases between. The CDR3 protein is CASSLDGAQPQHF. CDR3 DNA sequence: TGTGCCAGCAGTTTAGATGGGGCTCAGCCCCAGCATTTT.

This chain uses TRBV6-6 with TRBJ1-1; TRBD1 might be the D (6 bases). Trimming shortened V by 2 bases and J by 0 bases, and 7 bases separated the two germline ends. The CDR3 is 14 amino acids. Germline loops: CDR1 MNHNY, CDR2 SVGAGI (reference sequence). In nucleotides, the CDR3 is TGTGCCAGCAGTTACCAGGGGTTGAACACTGAAGCTTTCTTT. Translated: CASSYQGLNTEAFF.

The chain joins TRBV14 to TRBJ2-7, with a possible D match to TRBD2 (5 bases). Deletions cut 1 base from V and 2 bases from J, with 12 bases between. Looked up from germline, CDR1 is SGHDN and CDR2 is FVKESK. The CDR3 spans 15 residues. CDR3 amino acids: CASSQGGSGPYEQYF. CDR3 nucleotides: TGTGCCAGCAGCCAAGGAGGGTCGGGCCCCTACGAGCAGTACTTC.

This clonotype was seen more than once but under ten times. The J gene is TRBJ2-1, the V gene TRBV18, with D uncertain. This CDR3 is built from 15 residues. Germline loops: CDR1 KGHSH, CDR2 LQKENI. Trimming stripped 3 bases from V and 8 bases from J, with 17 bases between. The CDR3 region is CASSPDLVADHEQFF. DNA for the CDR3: TGTGCCAGCTCACCCGACTTGGTCGCAGACCATGAGCAGTTCTTC.

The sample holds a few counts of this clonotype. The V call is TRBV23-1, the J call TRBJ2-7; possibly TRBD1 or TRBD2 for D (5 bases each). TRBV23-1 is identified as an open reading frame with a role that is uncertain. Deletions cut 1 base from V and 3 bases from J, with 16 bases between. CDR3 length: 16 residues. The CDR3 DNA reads TGCGCCAGCAGTCAATTCTGTGGGACCGGAGACTACGAGCAGTACTTC. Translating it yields CASSQFCGTGDYEQYF.

The CDR3 loop is CSVDGDGGTDTQYF. For the CDR3, the DNA is TGCAGCGTTGATGGGGACGGGGGCACAGATACGCAGTATTTT. V is TRBV29-1 and J is TRBJ2-3, with D perhaps assigned TRBD1 or TRBD2 (5 bases each). The ends were cut back, 3 bases at V and 1 base at J, with 11 bases in the middle. This CDR3 spans 14 amino acids. The V gene's germline CDR1 is SQVTM and CDR2 ANQGSEA.

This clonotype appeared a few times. The CDR3 protein is CASSAPGLLGGTGELFF. Here the CDR3 DNA reads TGTGCCAGCAGCGCCCCGGGACTCCTCGGCGGCACCGGGGAGCTGTTTTTT. This chain uses TRBV7-9 with TRBJ2-2; maybe TRBD2 (6 bases). Between the trimmed V and J ends, which lost 5 bases and 4 bases, there was a span of 20 bases. The CDR3 is made up of 17 amino acids. The germline V gene encodes CDR1 SEHNR and CDR2 FQNEAQ (reference sequence).

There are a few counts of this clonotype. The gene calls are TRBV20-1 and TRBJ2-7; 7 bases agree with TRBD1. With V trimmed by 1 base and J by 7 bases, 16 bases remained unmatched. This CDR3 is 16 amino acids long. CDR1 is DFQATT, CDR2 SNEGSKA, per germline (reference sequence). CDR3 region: CSARVAGQATYVEQYF. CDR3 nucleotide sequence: TGCAGTGCTAGAGTTGCCGGACAGGCGACCTACGTGGAGCAGTACTTC.

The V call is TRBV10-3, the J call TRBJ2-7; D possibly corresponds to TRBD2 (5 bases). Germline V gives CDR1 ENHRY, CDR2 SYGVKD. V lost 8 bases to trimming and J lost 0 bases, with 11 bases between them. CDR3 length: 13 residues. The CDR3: CAIARTSSYEQYF. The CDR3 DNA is TGTGCCATCGCCCGTACTAGCTCCTACGAGCAGTACTTC.

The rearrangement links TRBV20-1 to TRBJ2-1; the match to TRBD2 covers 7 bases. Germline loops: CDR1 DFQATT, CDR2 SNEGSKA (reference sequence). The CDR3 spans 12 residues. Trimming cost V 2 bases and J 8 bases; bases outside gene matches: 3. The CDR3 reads CSARSGVDEQFF. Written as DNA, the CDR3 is TGCAGTGCTAGAAGCGGGGTCGATGAGCAGTTCTTC.

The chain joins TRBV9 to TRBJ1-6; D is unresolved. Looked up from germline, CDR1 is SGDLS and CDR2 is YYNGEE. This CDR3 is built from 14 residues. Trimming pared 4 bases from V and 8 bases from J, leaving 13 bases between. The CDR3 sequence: CASSFRDQDSPLHF. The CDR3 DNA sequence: TGTGCCAGCAGCTTCCGGGATCAGGATTCACCCCTCCACTTT.